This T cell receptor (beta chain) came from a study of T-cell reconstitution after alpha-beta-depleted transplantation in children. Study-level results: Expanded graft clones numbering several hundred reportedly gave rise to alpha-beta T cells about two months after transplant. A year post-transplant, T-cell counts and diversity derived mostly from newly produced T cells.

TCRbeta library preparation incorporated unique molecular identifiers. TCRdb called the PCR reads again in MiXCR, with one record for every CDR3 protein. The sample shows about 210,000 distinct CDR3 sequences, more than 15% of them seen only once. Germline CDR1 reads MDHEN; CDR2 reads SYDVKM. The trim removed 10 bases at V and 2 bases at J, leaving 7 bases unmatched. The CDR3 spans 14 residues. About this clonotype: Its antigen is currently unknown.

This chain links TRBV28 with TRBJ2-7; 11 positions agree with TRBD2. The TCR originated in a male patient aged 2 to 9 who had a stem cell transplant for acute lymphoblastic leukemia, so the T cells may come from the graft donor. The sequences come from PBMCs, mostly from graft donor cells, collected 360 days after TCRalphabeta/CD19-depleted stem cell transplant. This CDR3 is CATSSGGTTYEQYF. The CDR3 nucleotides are TGTGCCACCTCTAGCGGGGGGACAACCTACGAGCAGTACTTC.